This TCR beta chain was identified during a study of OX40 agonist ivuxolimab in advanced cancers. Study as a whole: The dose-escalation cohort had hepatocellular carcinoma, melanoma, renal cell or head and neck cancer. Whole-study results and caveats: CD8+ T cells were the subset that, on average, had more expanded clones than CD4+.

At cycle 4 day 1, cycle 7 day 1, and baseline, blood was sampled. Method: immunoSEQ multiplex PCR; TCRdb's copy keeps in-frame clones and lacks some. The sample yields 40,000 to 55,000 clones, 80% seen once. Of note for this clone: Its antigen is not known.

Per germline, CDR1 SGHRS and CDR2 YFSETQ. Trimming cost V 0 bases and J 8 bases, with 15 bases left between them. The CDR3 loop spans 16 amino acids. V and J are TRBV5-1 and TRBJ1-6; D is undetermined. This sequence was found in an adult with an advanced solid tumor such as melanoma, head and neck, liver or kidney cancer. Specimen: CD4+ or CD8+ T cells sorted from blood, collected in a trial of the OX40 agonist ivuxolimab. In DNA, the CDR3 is TGCGCCAGCAGCTTGGGAGACTCTACTTTTTATTCACCCCTCCACTTT. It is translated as CASSLGDSTFYSPLHF.